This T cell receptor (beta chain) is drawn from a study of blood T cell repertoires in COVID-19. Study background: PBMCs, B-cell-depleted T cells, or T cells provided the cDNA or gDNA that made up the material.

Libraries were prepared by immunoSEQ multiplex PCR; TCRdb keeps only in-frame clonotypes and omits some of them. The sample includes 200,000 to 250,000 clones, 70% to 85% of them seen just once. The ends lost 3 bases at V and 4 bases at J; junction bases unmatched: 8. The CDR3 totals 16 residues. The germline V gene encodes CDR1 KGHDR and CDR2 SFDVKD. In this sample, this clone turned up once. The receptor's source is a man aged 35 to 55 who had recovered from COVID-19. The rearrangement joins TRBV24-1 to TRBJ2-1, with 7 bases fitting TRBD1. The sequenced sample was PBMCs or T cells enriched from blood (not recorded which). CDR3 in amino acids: CATSDRGGLMYNEQFF. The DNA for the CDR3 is TGTGCCACCAGTGATCGAGGGGGCCTCATGTACAATGAGCAGTTCTTC.